This TCR beta chain was retrieved from a study of cytotoxic CD8 clonotypes in ibrutinib-treated CLL. Study-wide background: The response samples were taken once patients had been treated for a median of about 12 months, range 6 to 36. On average, approximately 95,000 productive rearrangements and approximately 250,000 productive templates per sample. Study-level points and caveats: The clonality rise at ibrutinib response reflected private clonotype expansion.

A 1 in 200,000 to 1 in 1 million T cell depth was the sequencing target. Sequencing used immunoSEQ multiplex PCR; TCRdb keeps in-frame clones, though not all of them. Of about 63,000 clones in the sample, less than 75% were seen once. This clone was counted once. What it binds is not known. The CDR3 is 15 residues long. CDR1 SGDLS and CDR2 YYNGEE come from the germline V gene. With 0 bases removed from V and 7 bases from J, the gap between germline ends came to 13 bases. This receptor was identified in a human donor with chronic lymphocytic leukemia. The rearrangement links TRBV9 to TRBJ1-4; a weak D match, TRBD1 (5 bases). Sequencing was performed on PBMCs, taken after 12 months of ibrutinib treatment. CDR3 amino acids: CASSVGDVRSEKLFF. CDR3 nucleotide sequence: TGTGCCAGCAGCGTAGGGGACGTCCGGAGTGAAAAACTGTTTTTT.